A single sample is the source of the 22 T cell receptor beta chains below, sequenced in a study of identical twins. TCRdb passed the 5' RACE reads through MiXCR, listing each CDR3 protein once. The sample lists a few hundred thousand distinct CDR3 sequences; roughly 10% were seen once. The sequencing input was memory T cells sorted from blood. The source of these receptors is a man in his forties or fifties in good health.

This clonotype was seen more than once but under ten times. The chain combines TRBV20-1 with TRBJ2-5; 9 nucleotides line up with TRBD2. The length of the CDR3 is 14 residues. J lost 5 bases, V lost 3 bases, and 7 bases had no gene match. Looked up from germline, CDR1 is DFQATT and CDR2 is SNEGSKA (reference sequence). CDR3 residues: CSASTPGLAETQYF. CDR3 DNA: TGCAGTGCTAGTACCCCGGGACTAGCTGAGACCCAGTACTTC.

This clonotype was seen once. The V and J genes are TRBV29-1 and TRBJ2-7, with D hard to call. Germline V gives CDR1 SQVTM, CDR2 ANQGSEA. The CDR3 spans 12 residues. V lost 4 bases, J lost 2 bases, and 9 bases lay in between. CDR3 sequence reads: CSVGFGTYEQYF. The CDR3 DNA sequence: TGCAGCGTTGGGTTTGGAACCTACGAGCAGTACTTC.

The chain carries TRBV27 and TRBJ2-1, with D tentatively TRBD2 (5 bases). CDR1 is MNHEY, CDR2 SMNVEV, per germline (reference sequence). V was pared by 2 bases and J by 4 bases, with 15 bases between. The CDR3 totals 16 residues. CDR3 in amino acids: CASSLIIGGGYNEQFF. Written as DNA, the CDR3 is TGTGCCAGCAGTTTAATTATAGGCGGAGGTTACAATGAGCAGTTCTTC.

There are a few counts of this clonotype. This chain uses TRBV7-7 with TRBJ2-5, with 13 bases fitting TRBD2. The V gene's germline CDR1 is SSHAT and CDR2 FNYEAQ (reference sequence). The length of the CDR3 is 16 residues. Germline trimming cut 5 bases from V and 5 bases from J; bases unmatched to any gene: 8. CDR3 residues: CASSPATTSGRETQYF. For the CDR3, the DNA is TGTGCCAGCAGCCCCGCGACGACTAGCGGGAGGGAGACCCAGTACTTC.

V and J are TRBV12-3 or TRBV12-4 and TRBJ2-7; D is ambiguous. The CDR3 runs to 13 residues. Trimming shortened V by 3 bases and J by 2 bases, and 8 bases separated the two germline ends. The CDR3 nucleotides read TGTGCCAGCAGTTTTGACACTACCTACGAGCAGTACTTC. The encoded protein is CASSFDTTYEQYF.

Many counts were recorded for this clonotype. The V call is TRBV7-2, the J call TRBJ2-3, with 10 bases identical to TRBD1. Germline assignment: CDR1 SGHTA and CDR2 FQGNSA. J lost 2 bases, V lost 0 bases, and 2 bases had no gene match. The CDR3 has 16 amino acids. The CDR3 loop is CASSLATGGITDTQYF. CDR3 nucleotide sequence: TGTGCCAGCAGCTTAGCGACAGGGGGCATCACAGATACGCAGTATTTT.

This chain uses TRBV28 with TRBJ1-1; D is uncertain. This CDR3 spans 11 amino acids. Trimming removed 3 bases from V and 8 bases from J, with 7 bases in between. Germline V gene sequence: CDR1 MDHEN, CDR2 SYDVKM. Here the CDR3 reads CASSLNREAFF. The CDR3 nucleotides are TGTGCCAGCAGTTTGAACAGAGAAGCTTTCTTT.

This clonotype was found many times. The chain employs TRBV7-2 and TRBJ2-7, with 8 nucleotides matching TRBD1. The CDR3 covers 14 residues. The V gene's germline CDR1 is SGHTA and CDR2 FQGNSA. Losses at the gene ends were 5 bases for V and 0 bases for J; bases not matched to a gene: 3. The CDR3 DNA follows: TGTGCCAGCAGCACCGGGACAGGCTCCTACGAGCAGTACTTC. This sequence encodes CASSTGTGSYEQYF.

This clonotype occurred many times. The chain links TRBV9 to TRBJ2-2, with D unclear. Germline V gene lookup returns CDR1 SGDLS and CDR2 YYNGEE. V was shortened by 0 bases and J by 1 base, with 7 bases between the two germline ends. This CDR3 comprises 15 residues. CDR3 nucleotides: TGTGCCAGCAGCGTAGCGGCCAGGAACACCGGGGAGCTGTTTTTT. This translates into CASSVAARNTGELFF.

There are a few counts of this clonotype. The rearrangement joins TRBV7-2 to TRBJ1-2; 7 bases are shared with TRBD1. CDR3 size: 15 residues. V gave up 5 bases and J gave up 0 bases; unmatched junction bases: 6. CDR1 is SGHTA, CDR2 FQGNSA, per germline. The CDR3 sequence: CASSPKQGSNYGYTF. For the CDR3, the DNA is TGTGCCAGCAGCCCTAAACAGGGGTCTAACTATGGCTACACCTTC.

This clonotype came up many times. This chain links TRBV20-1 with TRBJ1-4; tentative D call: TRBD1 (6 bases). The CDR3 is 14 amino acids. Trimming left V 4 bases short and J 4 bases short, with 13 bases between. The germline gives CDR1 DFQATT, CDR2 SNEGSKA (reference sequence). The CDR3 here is CSATPDSLNEKLFF. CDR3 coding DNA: TGCAGTGCTACCCCGGACAGTCTTAATGAAAAACTGTTTTTT.

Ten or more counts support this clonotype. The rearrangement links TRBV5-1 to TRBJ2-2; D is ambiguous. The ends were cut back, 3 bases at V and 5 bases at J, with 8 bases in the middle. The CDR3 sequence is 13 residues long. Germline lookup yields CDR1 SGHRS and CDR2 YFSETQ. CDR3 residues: CASSSTTTGELFF. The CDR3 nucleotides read TGCGCCAGCAGCTCGACAACAACCGGGGAGCTGTTTTTT.

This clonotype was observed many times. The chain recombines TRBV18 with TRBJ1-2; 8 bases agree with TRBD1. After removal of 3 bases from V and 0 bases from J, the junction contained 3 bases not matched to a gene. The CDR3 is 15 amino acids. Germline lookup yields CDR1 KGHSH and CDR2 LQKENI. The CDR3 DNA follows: TGTGCCAGCTCACCTGGACAGGGCCCTAACTATGGCTACACCTTC. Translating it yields CASSPGQGPNYGYTF. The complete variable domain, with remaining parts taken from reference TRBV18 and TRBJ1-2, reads NAGVMQNPRHLVRRRGQEARLRCSPMKGHSHVYWYRQLPEEGLKFMVYLQKENIIDESGMPKERFSAEFPKEGPSILRIQQVVRGDSAAYFCASSPGQGPNYGYTFGSGTRLTVV.

The CDR3 sequence is CASSRRWEGENIQYF. CDR3 coding DNA: TGTGCCAGCAGCCGGAGGTGGGAGGGCGAAAACATTCAGTACTTC. The chain is built from TRBV4-2 and TRBJ2-4; 7 bases are shared with TRBD2. Germline CDR1 LGHNA, CDR2 YNFKEQ. Trimming took 4 bases from V and 5 from J; bases not matched to a gene: 8. The CDR3 length is 15 residues.

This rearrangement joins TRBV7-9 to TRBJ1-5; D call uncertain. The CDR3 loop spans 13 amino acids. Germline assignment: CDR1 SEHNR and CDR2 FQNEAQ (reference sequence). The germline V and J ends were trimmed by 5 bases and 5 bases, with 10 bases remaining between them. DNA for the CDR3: TGTGCCAGCAGCCCCGACCAGTATCAGCCCCAGCATTTT. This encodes CASSPDQYQPQHF.

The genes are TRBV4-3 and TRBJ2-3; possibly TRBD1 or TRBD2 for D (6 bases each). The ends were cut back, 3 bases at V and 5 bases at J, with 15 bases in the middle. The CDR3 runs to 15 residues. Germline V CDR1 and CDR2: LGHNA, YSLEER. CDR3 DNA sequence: TGCGCCAGCAGCCAGGGGGGCCGGAGCGGAGATACGCAGTATTTT. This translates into CASSQGGRSGDTQYF.

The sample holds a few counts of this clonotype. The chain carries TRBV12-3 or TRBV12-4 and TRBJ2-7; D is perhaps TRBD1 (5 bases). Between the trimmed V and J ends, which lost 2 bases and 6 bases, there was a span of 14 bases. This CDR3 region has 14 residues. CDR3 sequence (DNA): TGTGCCAGCAGTTTATCATACAGGACCCCCGAGCAGTACTTC. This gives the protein CASSLSYRTPEQYF.

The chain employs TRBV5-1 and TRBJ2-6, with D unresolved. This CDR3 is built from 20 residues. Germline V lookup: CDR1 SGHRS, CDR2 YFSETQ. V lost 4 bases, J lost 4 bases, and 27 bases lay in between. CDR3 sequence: CASSGGRLGEFVVGANVLTF. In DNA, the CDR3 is TGCGCCAGCAGCGGCGGTCGGTTAGGCGAGTTCGTCGTGGGGGCCAACGTCCTGACTTTC.

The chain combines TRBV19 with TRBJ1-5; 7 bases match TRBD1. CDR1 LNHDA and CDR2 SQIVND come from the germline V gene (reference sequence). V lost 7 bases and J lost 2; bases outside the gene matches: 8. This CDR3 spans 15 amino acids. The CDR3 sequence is CASTLTGSGNQPQHF. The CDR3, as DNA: TGTGCCAGTACCCTGACAGGGTCTGGCAATCAGCCCCAGCATTTT.

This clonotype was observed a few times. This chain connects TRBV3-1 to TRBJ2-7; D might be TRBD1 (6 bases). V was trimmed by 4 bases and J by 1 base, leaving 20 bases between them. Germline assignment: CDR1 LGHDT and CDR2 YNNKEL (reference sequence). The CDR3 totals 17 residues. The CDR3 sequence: CASSPRSQGFSSYEQYF. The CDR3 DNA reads TGTGCCAGCAGCCCGAGGTCACAGGGATTTAGTTCCTACGAGCAGTACTTC.

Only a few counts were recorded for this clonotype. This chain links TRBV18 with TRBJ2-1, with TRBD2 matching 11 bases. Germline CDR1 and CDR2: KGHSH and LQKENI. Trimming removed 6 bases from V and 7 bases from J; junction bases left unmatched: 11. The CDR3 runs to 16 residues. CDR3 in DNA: TGTGCCAGCTCCCTTGGGACTAGCGGAGTCGGGAATGAGCAGTTCTTC. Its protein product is CASSLGTSGVGNEQFF.

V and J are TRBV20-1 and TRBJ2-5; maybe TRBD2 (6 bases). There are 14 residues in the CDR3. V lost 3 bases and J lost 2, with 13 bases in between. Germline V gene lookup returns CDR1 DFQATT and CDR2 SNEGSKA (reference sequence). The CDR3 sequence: CSASQRAKQETQYF. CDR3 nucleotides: TGCAGTGCTAGTCAGCGGGCTAAACAAGAGACCCAGTACTTC.